This T cell receptor (beta chain) derives from a study of beta chain features in type 1 diabetes. At the level of the study: Regarding age, gender and cell yields, patients proved similar to healthy donors.

This CDR3 is 15 amino acids long. CDR1 is MNHEY, CDR2 SVGAGI, per germline. V shed 5 bases and J shed 6 bases, with 20 bases lying between them. Of the isolated RNA, all was reverse transcribed, and so the sequenced material was expressed TCRB transcripts. Sequencing was performed with immunoSEQ multiplex PCR; in TCRdb, only in-frame clones are kept and a portion is missing. The top ten hold around 0.02% of the sample, which has some 900,000 clones, roughly a sixth seen once. Specimen: naive CD4+ T cells from blood. The J gene is TRBJ2-7, the V gene TRBV6-5, with no clear D. This TCR was recovered from a woman aged 18-35 years in good health. CDR3 in amino acids: CASSPRSSPVTEQYF. The CDR3 DNA sequence: TGTGCCAGCAGTCCCCGTAGCTCCCCCGTTACCGAGCAGTACTTC.